This T cell receptor (beta chain) was retrieved from a study of T cell changes during pregnancy in multiple sclerosis (dated by TCRdb to between 2018 and 2021). Turning to the overall study: The study looked at changes in the T cell repertoire across pregnancy in women with multiple sclerosis.

The library was made by the immunoSEQ multiplex PCR assay. TCRdb re-hosts the immuneACCESS table, in-frame sequences only. Its copies lack some clones; in the studies checked, an unresolved V gene accounts for under half of them, and the cause for the rest is not known. The sample includes about 40,000 clones, with 80% to 90% observed a single time. The top ten clones comprise roughly 0.5% of the sample. The germline V gene sets CDR1 to SGHVS and CDR2 to FNYEAQ. Between the V and J ends, shortened by 1 base and 11 bases respectively, the junction contains 15 bases. The CDR3 contains 15 residues, cysteine and phenylalanine counted. Only the CDR3 portion is preserved as DNA: 45 bases, with reading frame beginning at the first base. As for this clone: The antigen it binds to is not known. The sample holds no much larger clone one base away, and base qualities are not on file.

The source material was CD4+ T cells from peripheral blood mononuclear cells, sampled in the first trimester of pregnancy. The TCR comes from a female donor with multiple sclerosis, enrolled in a pregnancy study. The chain links TRBV7-6 with TRBJ1-6, with TRBD1 tentatively as D gene (5 bases match). The DNA sequence is as follows: TGTGCCAGCAGCTTAGATGGGGGGGATCGGACACCCCTCCACTTT. The encoded protein is CASSLDGGDRTPLHF.